The entry that follows covers one T cell receptor (beta chain) sequence. As yet, its antigen is unknown. The data originate from a study of T-cell memory formation after mild COVID-19. Whole-study findings and limits: SARS-CoV-2 specificity was not confirmed for second-wave clones peaking on day 37. A subset of responding clones appeared in pre-infection memory, suggesting cross-reactive memory joined.

Trimming cost V 6 bases and J 7 bases, with 11 bases left between them. CDR3 length: 12 residues. Germline CDR1 reads KGHDR; CDR2 reads SFDVKD. TCRdb re-derived calls from the 5' RACE reads in MiXCR, one entry per CDR3 protein. The table records 350,000 to 500,000 distinct CDR3 sequences, more than 20% of them present only once. This TCR was sampled from an adult woman who had mild COVID-19 (a few samples of this study predate the infection). Cell type and time point are not known. V is TRBV24-1 and J is TRBJ1-2, with D perhaps matching TRBD1 (5 bases). Sequencing used PBMCs or a T cell subset sorted from them (not recorded which). The CDR3 loop is CATSRQGGGYTF. In DNA, the CDR3 is TGTGCCACCAGTCGGCAGGGTGGTGGCTACACCTTC.